The source of this T cell receptor (beta chain) is a study of neurological immune-mediated disorders. Per the germline V gene, CDR1 is DFQATT and CDR2 is SNEGSKA (reference sequence). This CDR3 is 17 amino acids long. Unmatched junction bases numbered 10, after V lost 1 base and J lost 3 bases. Each CDR3 protein gets one entry after TCRdb re-called the 5' RACE reads with MiXCR. This sample has about 44,000 distinct CDR3 sequences, with approximately 21% found just once. Time point: technical triplicate 3. This clonotype was observed a few times. Sequences were obtained from PBMCs. The clonotype originates from a man in his sixties with HTLV-1-associated myelopathy (HAM/TSP). The genes are TRBV20-1 and TRBJ2-2; 8 bases are a match to TRBD2. The CDR3 protein is CSARGGGSPGDTGELFF. The CDR3 bases are TGCAGTGCTAGAGGCGGGGGGTCCCCCGGGGACACCGGGGAGCTGTTTTTT.